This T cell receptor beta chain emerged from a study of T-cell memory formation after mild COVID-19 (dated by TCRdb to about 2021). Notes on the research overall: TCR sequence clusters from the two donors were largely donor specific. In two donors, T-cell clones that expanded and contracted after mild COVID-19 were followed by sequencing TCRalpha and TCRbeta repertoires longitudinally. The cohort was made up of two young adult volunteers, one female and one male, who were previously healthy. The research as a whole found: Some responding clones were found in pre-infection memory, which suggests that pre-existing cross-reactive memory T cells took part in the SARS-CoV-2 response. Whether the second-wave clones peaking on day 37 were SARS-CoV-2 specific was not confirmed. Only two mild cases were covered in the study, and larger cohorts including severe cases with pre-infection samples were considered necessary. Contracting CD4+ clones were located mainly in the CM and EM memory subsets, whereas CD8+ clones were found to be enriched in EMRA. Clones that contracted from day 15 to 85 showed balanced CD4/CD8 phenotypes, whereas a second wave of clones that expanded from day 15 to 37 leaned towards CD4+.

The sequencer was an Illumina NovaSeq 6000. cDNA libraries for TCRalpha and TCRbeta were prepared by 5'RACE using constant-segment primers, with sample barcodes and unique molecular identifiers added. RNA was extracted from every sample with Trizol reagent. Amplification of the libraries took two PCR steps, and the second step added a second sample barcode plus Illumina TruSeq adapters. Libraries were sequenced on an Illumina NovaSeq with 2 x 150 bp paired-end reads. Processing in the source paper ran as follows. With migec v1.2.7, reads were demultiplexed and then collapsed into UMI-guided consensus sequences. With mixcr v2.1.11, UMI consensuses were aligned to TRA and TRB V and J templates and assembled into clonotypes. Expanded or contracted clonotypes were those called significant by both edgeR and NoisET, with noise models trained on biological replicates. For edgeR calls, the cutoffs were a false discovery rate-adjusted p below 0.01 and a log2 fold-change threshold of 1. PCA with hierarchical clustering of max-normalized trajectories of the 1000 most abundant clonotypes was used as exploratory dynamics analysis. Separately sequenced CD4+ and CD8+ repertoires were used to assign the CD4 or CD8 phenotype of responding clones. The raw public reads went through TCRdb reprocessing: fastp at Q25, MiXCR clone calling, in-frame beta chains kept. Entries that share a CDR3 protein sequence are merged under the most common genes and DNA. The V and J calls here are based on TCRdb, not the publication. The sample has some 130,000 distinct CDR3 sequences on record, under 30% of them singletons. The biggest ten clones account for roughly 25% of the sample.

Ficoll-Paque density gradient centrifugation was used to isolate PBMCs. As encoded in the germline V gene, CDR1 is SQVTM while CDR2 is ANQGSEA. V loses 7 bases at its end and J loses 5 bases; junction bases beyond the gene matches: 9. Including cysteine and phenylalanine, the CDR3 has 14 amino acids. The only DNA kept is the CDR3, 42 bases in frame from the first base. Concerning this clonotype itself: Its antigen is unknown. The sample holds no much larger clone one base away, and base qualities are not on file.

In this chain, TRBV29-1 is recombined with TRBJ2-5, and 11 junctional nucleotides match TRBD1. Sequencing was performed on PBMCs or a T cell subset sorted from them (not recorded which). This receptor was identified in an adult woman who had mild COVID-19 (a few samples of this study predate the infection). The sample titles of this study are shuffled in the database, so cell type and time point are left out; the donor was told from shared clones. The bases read TGCAGCGGGACAGGGGGCGCGGGAGGGGAGACCCAGTACTTC. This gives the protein CSGTGGAGGETQYF.